What follows is one TCR beta chain and its context. This sample is part of a study of blood T cell repertoires in COVID-19. Original handling: Reference gene primers were amplified, and this amplification served to estimate nucleated cell counts. Libraries were prepared by immunoSEQ multiplex PCR; TCRdb keeps only in-frame clonotypes and omits some of them. V, J and clone size derive from that table, while D and trimming were established from the DNA sequence. The sample records hundreds of thousands of clones, around 88% being singletons. The CDR3 extends over 18 amino acids. V lost 4 bases to trimming and J lost 5 bases, with 24 bases between them. The germline V gene encodes CDR1 SGHRS and CDR2 YFSETQ.

The sample comprised peripheral blood. The chain combines TRBV5-1 with TRBJ2-2; D is perhaps TRBD1 (8 bases). This TCR came from a woman aged 25 to 39 with acute or convalescent COVID-19. The CDR3 region is CASSVGGTGGSRTGELFF. The CDR3 nucleotides are TGCGCCAGCAGCGTGGGAGGGACAGGAGGGTCCAGAACCGGGGAGCTGTTTTTT.